The clone carrying this T cell receptor (beta chain) was counted between two and nine times. Germline values: CDR1 SNHLY, CDR2 FYNNEI. V lost 2 bases and J lost 4, with 17 bases in between. This CDR3 is 16 amino acids long. The sample belongs to a study of blood T cells in healthy people across ages. A second roughly 6 to 12 cycle PCR used barcoded and J-beta primers. Each TCR beta cDNA got a 12-nucleotide random molecular identifier. TCRdb used MiXCR to reprocess the 5' RACE reads, holding one entry per CDR3 protein. The sample yields some 730,000 distinct CDR3 sequences, about 24% seen once. Healthy Caucasian individuals from Russia aged about 6 to 90 served as donors.

J is TRBJ1-2 and V is TRBV2; TRBD1 might be the D (5 bases). The TCR was taken from a man aged 70-80 years in good health. What was sequenced was blood. CDR3 DNA: TGTGCCAGCAGTGAATTCCAGGGAGGTAGCGGCTATGGCTACACCTTC. This gives the protein CASSEFQGGSGYGYTF.